A single sample is the source of the 19 T cell receptor beta chains below, sequenced in a study of cytomegalovirus exposure and HLA in healthy donors. 13 Jbeta primers and 60 Vbeta primers were used for the PCR. Sequencing used immunoSEQ multiplex PCR; TCRdb keeps in-frame clones, though not all of them. The sample yields 100,000 or so clones, over 60% seen once. Sequencing was carried out using PBMCs. These receptors were collected from a man aged 25 to 40 in good health and CMV-seropositive.

The chain employs TRBV9 and TRBJ2-1, with a tentative D call TRBD1 (6 bases). V gave up 0 bases and J gave up 6 bases, with 10 bases separating them. This CDR3 has 14 residues. Germline values: CDR1 SGDLS, CDR2 YYNGEE. DNA for the CDR3: TGTGCCAGCAGCGTAGGGGGGCAGGGCAATGAGCAGTTCTTC. Protein: CASSVGGQGNEQFF. The complete variable domain, with remaining parts taken from reference TRBV9 and TRBJ2-1, reads DSGVTQTPKHLITATGQRVTLRCSPRSGDLSVYWYQQSLDQGLQFLIQYYNGEERAKGNILERFSAQQFPDLHSELNLSSLELGDSALYFCASSVGGQGNEQFFGPGTRLTVL.

The chain has TRBV14 and TRBJ2-3; weak D call: TRBD2 (5 bases). The CDR3 totals 14 residues. Trimming shortened V by 1 base and J by 5 bases, and 10 bases separated the two germline ends. The germline V gene encodes CDR1 SGHDN and CDR2 FVKESK. The CDR3 DNA follows: TGTGCCAGCAGCCAAGCGGGGATAGGAGATACGCAGTATTTT. It codes for CASSQAGIGDTQYF. Combining the CDR3 with reference TRBV14 and TRBJ2-3 gives the whole variable domain EAGVTQFPSHSVIEKGQTVTLRCDPISGHDNLYWYRRVMGKEIKFLLHFVKESKQDESGMPNNRFLAERTGGTYSTLKVQPAELEDSGVYFCASSQAGIGDTQYFGPGTRLTVL.

The CDR3 protein is CASSLAPGQGTLRDGYTF. The CDR3 DNA reads TGTGCCAGCAGCTTGGCTCCGGGACAGGGAACCCTGCGGGATGGCTACACCTTC. This chain joins TRBV7-3 and TRBJ1-2; 9 nucleotides line up with TRBD1. The CDR3 is 18 residues long. V was pared by 3 bases and J by 6 bases, with 17 bases of the junction left unmatched. The germline gives CDR1 SGHTA, CDR2 FQGTGA.

V is TRBV5-1 and J is TRBJ1-2; D not resolved. Per the germline V gene, CDR1 is SGHRS and CDR2 is YFSETQ. This CDR3 spans 14 amino acids. The V end lost 6 bases, the J end lost 0 bases, and 12 bases lay between the germline ends. The CDR3 sequence: CASMEGGTNYGYTF. The CDR3 DNA reads as TGCGCCAGCATGGAGGGCGGTACTAACTATGGCTACACCTTC. The whole variable domain, remainder taken from reference TRBV5-1 and TRBJ1-2, is KAGVTQTPRYLIKTRGQQVTLSCSPISGHRSVSWYQQTPGQGLQFLFEYFSETQRNKGNFPGRFSGRQFSNSRSEMNVSTLELGDSALYLCASMEGGTNYGYTFGSGTRLTVV.

This clone was seen a few times. The rearrangement joins TRBV5-6 to TRBJ2-1; 8 nucleotides agree with TRBD1. This CDR3 region has 16 residues. Germline V CDR1 and CDR2: SGHDT, YYEEEE. J lost 7 bases, V lost 1 base, and 10 bases had no gene match. The DNA of the CDR3 is TGTGCCAGCAGCTTGTTTAGGACAGGGTTTATGAATGAGCAGTTCTTC. Its translation is CASSLFRTGFMNEQFF.

V gene TRBV5-1 combines with J gene TRBJ2-2, with a tentative D call TRBD2 (6 bases). The CDR3 loop spans 14 amino acids. Trimming pared 3 bases from V and 9 bases from J, leaving 15 bases between. Germline values: CDR1 SGHRS, CDR2 YFSETQ. CDR3 sequence reads: CASSSNVGGWELFF. DNA for the CDR3: TGCGCCAGCAGCTCCAATGTAGGAGGGTGGGAGCTGTTTTTT. Full variable domain (outside the CDR3, taken from reference TRBV5-1 and TRBJ2-2): KAGVTQTPRYLIKTRGQQVTLSCSPISGHRSVSWYQQTPGQGLQFLFEYFSETQRNKGNFPGRFSGRQFSNSRSEMNVSTLELGDSALYLCASSSNVGGWELFFGEGSRLTVL.

The V call is TRBV5-1, the J call TRBJ2-1, with 8 bases matching TRBD2. The CDR3 spans 15 residues. The germline CDR1 and CDR2 sequences are SGHRS and YFSETQ. V gave up 2 bases and J gave up 6 bases; unmatched junction bases: 7. The chain's CDR3 is CASSFRGGRPNEQFF. DNA for the CDR3: TGCGCCAGCAGCTTCCGGGGGGGCCGACCCAATGAGCAGTTCTTC.

This clone was detected a few times. This chain connects TRBV18 to TRBJ2-3; 12 positions agree with TRBD2. CDR3 length equals 17 residues. Germline CDR1 is KGHSH and CDR2 is LQKENI. Germline trimming cut 2 bases from V and 4 bases from J; bases unmatched to any gene: 7. Here the CDR3 reads CASSPRLAGALADTQYF. The CDR3 DNA reads as TGTGCCAGCTCACCAAGACTAGCGGGGGCCCTCGCAGATACGCAGTATTTT.

The chain recombines TRBV29-1 with TRBJ1-2; TRBD1 matches 8 bases. The germline gives CDR1 SQVTM, CDR2 ANQGSEA. V lost 7 bases and J lost 3; bases outside the gene matches: 7. The CDR3 totals 13 residues. CDR3 sequence (DNA): TGCAGCGCCCGACTGGACAGGGACTATGGCTACACCTTC. Residues: CSARLDRDYGYTF. The full variable domain, with the rest looked up from reference TRBV29-1 and TRBJ1-2, is SAVISQKPSRDICQRGTSLTIQCQVDSQVTMMFWYRQQPGQSLTLIATANQGSEATYESGFVIDKFPISRPNLTFSTLTVSNMSPEDSSIYLCSARLDRDYGYTFGSGTRLTVV.

The J gene is TRBJ2-3, the V gene TRBV5-3; D is unclear. TRBV5-3 qualifies as an ORF whose function is uncertain. With 4 bases removed from V and 6 bases from J, the gap between germline ends came to 6 bases. The length of the CDR3 is 11 residues. The DNA of the CDR3 is TGTGCCAGAAGCCCTCCGGATACGCAGTATTTT. It yields the protein CARSPPDTQYF.

The chain has TRBV19 and TRBJ1-2; TRBD1 agrees at 7 bases. This CDR3 has 14 residues. The V gene's germline CDR1 is LNHDA and CDR2 SQIVND (reference sequence). Losses at the gene ends were 7 bases for V and 4 bases for J; bases not matched to a gene: 9. CDR3 region: CASTGDRRFYGYTF. CDR3 coding DNA: TGTGCCAGTACCGGGGACAGACGATTCTATGGCTACACCTTC. The variable domain in full, with the rest retrieved from reference TRBV19 and TRBJ1-2, is DGGITQSPKYLFRKEGQNVTLSCEQNLNHDAMYWYRQDPGQGLRLIYYSQIVNDFQKGDIAEGYSVSREKKESFPLTVTSAQKNPTAFYLCASTGDRRFYGYTFGSGTRLTVV.

CDR3 DNA: TGTGCCAGCAGCCCCGGGTATTGGGACTATGGCTACACCTTC. It translates to CASSPGYWDYGYTF. The chain recombines TRBV9 with TRBJ1-2; D uncertain. V was cut by 4 bases and J by 3 bases, with 13 bases left in between. CDR3 length: 14 amino acids. Germline CDR1 is SGDLS and CDR2 is YYNGEE.

The chain couples TRBV5-6 to TRBJ2-7; TRBD1 is a possible D gene (6 bases). This CDR3 is 12 amino acids long. The V and J ends lost 2 bases and 3 bases respectively, with 6 bases between them. Germline V gene sequence: CDR1 SGHDT, CDR2 YYEEEE. The CDR3 region is CASSLQGYEQYF. Written as DNA, the CDR3 is TGTGCCAGCAGCTTACAGGGCTACGAGCAGTACTTC.

The chain carries TRBV28 and TRBJ2-7, with TRBD1 identical over 7 bases. The CDR3 covers 15 residues. The trim removed 1 base at V and 5 bases at J, leaving 8 bases unmatched. Looked up from germline, CDR1 is MDHEN and CDR2 is SYDVKM. The CDR3 bases are TGTGCCAGCAGTTTATTAGCGACAGGGAGCGACGAGCAGTACTTC. Encoded protein: CASSLLATGSDEQYF. Variable domain in full (rest from reference TRBV28 and TRBJ2-7): DVKVTQSSRYLVKRTGEKVFLECVQDMDHENMFWYRQDPGLGLRLIYFSYDVKMKEKGDIPEGYSVSREKKERFSLILESASTNQTSMYLCASSLLATGSDEQYFGPGTRLTVT.

V gene TRBV19 combines with J gene TRBJ1-5; D uncertain. The V end was cut by 5 bases, the J end by 6 bases, with 11 bases between. CDR3 length equals 13 residues. The germline V gene has CDR1 LNHDA and CDR2 SQIVND (reference sequence). The CDR3 DNA follows: TGTGCCAGTAGTTCGCCCGCAGGTCAGCCCCAGCATTTT. Its protein product is CASSSPAGQPQHF.

The rearrangement joins TRBV11-2 to TRBJ1-2, with D unclear. Germline assignment: CDR1 SGHAT and CDR2 FQNNGV. The CDR3 length is 15 residues. V lost 1 base and J 4 bases, leaving 13 bases between the germline ends. CDR3 in DNA: TGTGCCAGCAGCTTAGGGGCAGGATCTTCCTATGGCTACACCTTC. Translating gives CASSLGAGSSYGYTF.

The V gene is TRBV13, the J gene TRBJ1-1; the D is unclear. Germline CDR1 PRHDT, CDR2 FYEKMQ (reference sequence). This CDR3 region has 15 residues. V was shortened by 5 bases and J by 1 base, with 14 bases between the two germline ends. CDR3 nucleotides: TGTGCCAGCAGCGTCAGATGGGCGCGGAACACTGAAGCTTTCTTT. It translates to CASSVRWARNTEAFF.

The chain carries TRBV29-1 and TRBJ2-2, with 12 bases lining up with TRBD1. Trimming removed 7 bases from V and 7 bases from J; junction bases left unmatched: 4. Germline V gene lookup returns CDR1 SQVTM and CDR2 ANQGSEA. CDR3 length: 13 residues. CDR3 amino acids: CSGGQGANGELFF. As DNA, the CDR3 is TGCAGCGGGGGACAGGGGGCTAACGGGGAGCTGTTTTTT.

J is TRBJ2-5 and V is TRBV9, with 7 bases lining up with TRBD1. J was trimmed by 3 bases and V by 8 bases; bases with no gene match: 10. Germline CDR1 reads SGDLS; CDR2 reads YYNGEE. CDR3 length equals 14 residues. This CDR3 is CASSIQGSEETQYF. The CDR3 DNA follows: TGTGCCAGTTCTATACAGGGGTCAGAAGAGACCCAGTACTTC.